This T cell receptor (beta chain) stems from a study of T cell responses to AZD1222 COVID-19 vaccine. As for the study in general: Researchers grouped second doses given at about 4 or about 12 weeks into one pool.

Sequenced by immunoSEQ multiplex PCR; TCRdb stores in-frame clones only, minus some. The data contain around 99,000 clones, over 80% of them singletons. Study-wide results and limits: White British donors predominated, females outnumbered males, and clonal diversity was possibly underestimated. Repertoires were sampled only after the peak T cell response. Only 5 to 7 individuals given AZD1222 were seropositive at baseline.

Germline V gene lookup returns CDR1 LNHDA and CDR2 SQIVND (reference sequence). This CDR3 region has 15 residues. Deletions cut 3 bases from V and 6 bases from J, with 17 bases between. As for this clone: Antigen: not known.

The source material was peripheral blood, sampled on day 0 of AZD1222 vaccination. V usage is TRBV19 and J usage is TRBJ1-2, with unresolved D. This receptor was identified in an adult in good health. CDR3 DNA sequence: TGTGCCAGTAGTATTCTGGCCCGATCCGGTGATGGCTACACCTTC. This gives the protein CASSILARSGDGYTF.